This TCR beta chain was obtained from a study of blood T cell repertoires in COVID-19. Background on the study: Samples representing acute and convalescent COVID-19 were sourced from the United States, Italy and Spain.

This CDR3 region has 14 residues. Germline-derived CDR1 and CDR2 are SGHRS and YFSETQ. V dropped 7 bases and J dropped 2; count of bases not matched to a gene: 6. Membership in each cohort depended on participant-reported clinical history. This clone was recorded a few times. Original processing methods: Reference gene primers were amplified, and this amplification served to estimate nucleated cell counts. Sequencing was performed with immunoSEQ multiplex PCR; in TCRdb, only in-frame clones are kept and a portion is missing. Clonal size and the V and J genes are those of that table, whereas D and trimming came from the DNA. The repertoire holds over 200,000 clones, with around 83% as singletons.

The source is a woman in her forties who had recovered from COVID-19. The rearrangement uses TRBV5-1 and TRBJ1-3; 7 bases line up with TRBD1. Material for sequencing was PBMCs or T cells enriched from blood (not recorded which). CDR3 sequence: CASWDSSTGNTIYF. The CDR3 DNA reads as TGCGCCAGCTGGGACAGTTCTACTGGAAACACCATATATTTT.